This T cell receptor beta chain emerged from a study of cytomegalovirus exposure and HLA in healthy donors. Findings and limits, study-wide: A later analysis found common viral pathogens apparently linked to several of the most significant clusters. Donor immune exposure was known only as CMV serostatus.

A multiplex PCR was run with 60 Vbeta primers and 13 Jbeta primers. Libraries were prepared by immunoSEQ multiplex PCR; TCRdb keeps only in-frame clonotypes and omits some of them. The sample yields about 140,000 clones, about 75% seen once. The V and J ends lost 3 bases and 5 bases, in that order; junction bases with no gene match: 13. There are 16 residues in the CDR3. Germline loops: CDR1 SGHNT, CDR2 YYREEE (reference sequence). About this clone: The antigen remains unidentified.

Sequenced material: PBMCs. The V call is TRBV5-4, the J call TRBJ2-5, with 7 bases fitting TRBD1. The sequence was obtained from a woman younger than 45 in good health and CMV-seronegative. The CDR3 reads CASSSRTTGAGETQYF. CDR3 sequence (DNA): TGTGCCAGCAGCTCAAGAACTACAGGGGCTGGGGAGACCCAGTACTTC.